The 29 T cell receptor beta chains below come from one sample, sequenced in a study of control samples from healthy donors and cancer patients. Profiled with immunoSEQ multiplex PCR; TCRdb holds only in-frame clones, not every one. The repertoire holds roughly 120,000 clones, roughly 92% seen once, with about 2.8% in the top ten. Sequenced: blood. Source of these receptors: a man aged 25-40 years in good health.

This clone was observed a handful of times. This sequence joins TRBV11-1 and TRBJ2-7, with TRBD2 matching over 10 bases. Trimming removed 4 bases from V and 3 bases from J; junction bases left unmatched: 9. Germline CDR1 is SGHAT and CDR2 is FQDESV (reference sequence). CDR3 length equals 16 residues. The CDR3, as DNA: TGTGCCAGCAGCTATCAGAGCTGGACTAGCGGCTACGAGCAGTACTTC. Protein: CASSYQSWTSGYEQYF.

This clone was detected only once. The chain couples TRBV6-1 to TRBJ1-6, with unresolved D. CDR1 and CDR2 (germline): MNHNS, SASEGT. The CDR3 runs to 13 residues. The V gene lost 3 bases and the J gene lost 3 bases, with 3 bases spanning the gap. The CDR3 region is CASSEDYNSPLHF. As DNA, the CDR3 is TGTGCCAGCAGTGAGGACTATAATTCACCCCTCCACTTT.

The J gene is TRBJ1-1, the V gene TRBV10-2; D is undetermined. V dropped 7 bases and J dropped 8 bases, with 17 bases sitting between them. Germline lookup yields CDR1 WSHSY and CDR2 SAAADI. CDR3 length equals 13 residues. CDR3 sequence (DNA): TGCGCCAGCAACGCCGACGCTGCCAAAGAAGCTTTCTTT. Its protein product is CASNADAAKEAFF.

The gene calls are TRBV1 and TRBJ2-3. TRBV1 is labeled a pseudogene. The length of the CDR3 is 16 residues. This CDR3 is CTSSQDLDTEKDTQYF. CDR3 DNA sequence: TGCACCAGCAGCCAAGATCTCGACACGGAGAAAGATACGCAGTATTTT.

This clone has only one observation. The V and J genes are TRBV12-3 or TRBV12-4 and TRBJ1-2; no firm D call. V was cut by 6 bases and J by 8 bases, with 13 bases left in between. The CDR3 sequence is 12 residues long. The CDR3 nucleotides read TGTGCCAGCAGCCTCCCGGGTAGCGGCTACACCTTC. It specifies CASSLPGSGYTF.

The rearrangement uses TRBV15 and TRBJ2-5; the D is unclear. Trimming stripped 6 bases from V and 0 bases from J, with 14 bases between. The CDR3 runs 15 residues. In germline, CDR1 is LNHNV, CDR2 YYDKDF (reference sequence). Here the CDR3 DNA reads TGTGCCACCAGTTCCGCGGTTGGGAACCAAGAGACCCAGTACTTC. Protein product: CATSSAVGNQETQYF.

V usage is TRBV7-3 and J usage is TRBJ2-3; TRBD2 matches at 7 bases. Germline loops: CDR1 SGHTA, CDR2 FQGTGA. V trimming: 5 bases; J trimming: 5 bases; junction bases outside the gene matches: 7. The CDR3 spans 14 residues. CDR3 residues: CASSLLAKGDTQYF. The CDR3 nucleotides read TGTGCCAGCAGCCTACTAGCGAAGGGAGATACGCAGTATTTT.

This clone came up once. This sequence joins TRBV28 and TRBJ1-6; D remains unclear. CDR3 length: 15 amino acids. V was shortened by 5 bases and J by 7 bases, with 15 bases between the two germline ends. CDR1 MDHEN and CDR2 SYDVKM come from the germline V gene. The CDR3 coding sequence is TGTGCCAGCAGTACGAATTCCCTCCGGAATTCACCCCTCCACTTT. It is translated as CASSTNSLRNSPLHF.

The genes are TRBV5-6 and TRBJ1-6; D not resolved. This CDR3 spans 14 amino acids. V shed 0 bases and J shed 5 bases, with 6 bases lying between them. Germline V CDR1 and CDR2: SGHDT, YYEEEE. The CDR3 sequence: CASSLVGDNSPLHF. CDR3 DNA: TGTGCCAGCAGCTTGGTAGGTGATAATTCACCCCTCCACTTT.

The chain recombines TRBV14 with TRBJ2-1, with 7 bases matching TRBD2. V was clipped by 2 bases and J by 4 bases; unmatched bases: 8. CDR1 SGHDN and CDR2 FVKESK come from the germline V gene. This CDR3 contains 16 residues. In nucleotides, the CDR3 is TGTGCCAGCAGCCAATCCATTGGCGGGGGATACAATGAGCAGTTCTTC. This sequence encodes CASSQSIGGGYNEQFF.

This chain links TRBV19 with TRBJ1-2, with 7 bases matching TRBD1. Germline values: CDR1 LNHDA, CDR2 SQIVND (reference sequence). V dropped 9 bases and J dropped 4; count of bases not matched to a gene: 5. The CDR3 loop spans 12 amino acids. CDR3 bases: TGTGCCAGCGACAGGGATGGCTATGGCTACACCTTC. This encodes CASDRDGYGYTF.

V gene TRBV5-5 combines with J gene TRBJ2-7; D is perhaps TRBD2 (6 bases). The CDR3 is 13 residues long. Germline assignment: CDR1 SGHKS and CDR2 YYEKEE (reference sequence). V gave up 4 bases and J gave up 1 base, with 9 bases separating them. Here the CDR3 DNA reads TGTGCCAGCAGCACGGGAGCGTCCTACGAGCAGTACGTC. Translating gives CASSTGASYEQYV.

The chain uses TRBV6-1 and TRBJ1-6; D is undetermined. Germline loops: CDR1 MNHNS, CDR2 SASEGT. CDR3 length: 17 residues. Trimming stripped 1 base from V and 0 bases from J, with 10 bases between. DNA for the CDR3: TGTGCCAGCAGTGAAGGACTTTTCGTCTCCTATAATTCACCCCTCCACTTT. It yields the protein CASSEGLFVSYNSPLHF.

V and J are TRBV5-4 and TRBJ2-3; TRBD1 agrees at 11 bases. From germline, CDR1 is SGHNT and CDR2 YYREEE (reference sequence). The CDR3 runs 16 residues. The junction had 10 bases not matched to a gene; V was cut back by 4 bases and J by 6 bases. CDR3 residues: CASSVGQGADSDTQYF. CDR3 coding DNA: TGTGCCAGCAGCGTAGGACAGGGGGCCGATTCGGATACGCAGTATTTT.

The chain recombines TRBV14 with TRBJ1-1; no clear D. The CDR3 length is 13 residues. The V and J ends lost 3 bases and 6 bases respectively, with 11 bases between them. Germline loops: CDR1 SGHDN, CDR2 FVKESK. CDR3 sequence: CASSQALGAEAFF. The CDR3 nucleotides are TGTGCCAGCAGCCAGGCCCTAGGCGCTGAAGCTTTCTTT.

The rearrangement links TRBV28 to TRBJ1-5, with 8 positions matching TRBD1. V dropped 6 bases and J dropped 2; count of bases not matched to a gene: 12. Germline V gene sequence: CDR1 MDHEN, CDR2 SYDVKM. This CDR3 has 17 residues. The CDR3 DNA follows: TGTGCCAGCAGCGACCTCGACAGGGGCCATCGCAATCAGCCCCAGCATTTT. This encodes CASSDLDRGHRNQPQHF.

This chain uses TRBV10-2 with TRBJ1-3; possible D gene TRBD1, 6 bases. The CDR3 has 16 amino acids. CDR1 is WSHSY, CDR2 SAAADI, per germline. V dropped 3 bases and J dropped 0 bases, with 12 bases sitting between them. CDR3 nucleotide sequence: TGCGCCAGCAGTGATCGCGGACAGAGCTCTGGAAACACCATATATTTT. This gives the protein CASSDRGQSSGNTIYF.

This chain joins TRBV11-2 and TRBJ2-7, with 7 positions matching TRBD1. With 4 bases clipped from V and 4 bases from J, the junction kept 10 bases outside the gene matches. The CDR3 totals 15 residues. Germline V gene sequence: CDR1 SGHAT, CDR2 FQNNGV. As DNA, the CDR3 is TGTGCCAGCAGCTCCACCGGGACAGACCTATACGAGCAGTACGTC. Its protein product is CASSSTGTDLYEQYV.

The chain is built from TRBV27 and TRBJ1-2; D unclear. V dropped 2 bases and J dropped 6 bases, with 10 bases sitting between them. This CDR3 spans 13 amino acids. CDR1 MNHEY and CDR2 SMNVEV come from the germline V gene (reference sequence). CDR3 coding DNA: TGTGCCAGCAGTTTAAGGAGGGCGGATGGCTACACCTTC. It encodes CASSLRRADGYTF.

The chain couples TRBV28 to TRBJ1-4, with D possibly being TRBD1 (6 bases). This CDR3 region has 14 residues. The V gene lost 8 bases and the J gene lost 10 bases, with 20 bases spanning the gap. Germline CDR1 and CDR2: MDHEN and SYDVKM. The CDR3 loop is CASRTTGPPGKLFF. Here the CDR3 DNA reads TGTGCCAGCCGAACTACAGGGCCCCCTGGAAAACTGTTTTTT. Looking up the rest from reference TRBV28 and TRBJ1-4 gives the full variable domain: DVKVTQSSRYLVKRTGEKVFLECVQDMDHENMFWYRQDPGLGLRLIYFSYDVKMKEKGDIPEGYSVSREKKERFSLILESASTNQTSMYLCASRTTGPPGKLFFGSGTQLSVL.

This clone was seen only once. The CDR3 region has the DNA TGTGCCAGCAGCTTAGGATCGGGGGGCCTCCATGGGTACCAGTACTTC. Translation gives CASSLGSGGLHGYQYF. V usage is TRBV11-2 and J usage is TRBJ2-5, with D perhaps TRBD2 (7 bases). The CDR3 runs 16 residues. V lost 1 base and J 10 bases, leaving 22 bases between the germline ends. The germline CDR1 and CDR2 sequences are SGHAT and FQNNGV. Full variable domain (rest looked up from reference TRBV11-2 and TRBJ2-5): EAGVAQSPRYKIIEKRQSVAFWCNPISGHATLYWYQQILGQGPKLLIQFQNNGVVDDSQLPKDRFSAERLKGVDSTLKIQPAKLEDSAVYLCASSLGSGGLHGYQYFGPGTRLLVL.

This clone was counted only a few times. The V gene is TRBV11-1, the J gene TRBJ2-7, with D possibly being TRBD2 (5 bases). Germline CDR1 SGHAT, CDR2 FQDESV (reference sequence). The CDR3 extends over 13 amino acids. V gave up 3 bases and J gave up 4 bases, with 10 bases separating them. The CDR3 region is CASSFRETYEQYF. CDR3 DNA sequence: TGTGCCAGCAGCTTTAGGGAGACGTACGAGCAGTACTTC. The variable domain in full, completed from reference TRBV11-1 and TRBJ2-7, reads EAEVAQSPRYKITEKSQAVAFWCDPISGHATLYWYRQILGQGPELLVQFQDESVVDDSQLPKDRFSAERLKGVDSTLKIQPAELGDSAMYLCASSFRETYEQYFGPGTRLTVT.

In DNA form, the CDR3 reads TGTGCCAGCGGAGCCGGGACGATTAACACTGAAGCTTTCTTT. It specifies CASGAGTINTEAFF. V and J are TRBV7-8 and TRBJ1-1, with TRBD1 as a possible D gene (5 bases). Germline CDR1 is SGHVS and CDR2 is FQNEAQ. V lost 8 bases to trimming and J lost 2 bases, with 15 bases between them. This CDR3 has 14 amino acids.

V usage is TRBV5-1 and J usage is TRBJ1-2; 10 bases line up with TRBD1. From germline, CDR1 is SGHRS and CDR2 YFSETQ. The CDR3 sequence is 17 residues long. V shed 4 bases and J 2 bases; nucleotides not matched to a gene: 11. CDR3: CASSQGTGASANYGYTF. In DNA form, the CDR3 reads TGCGCCAGCAGCCAGGGGACAGGGGCCTCGGCGAACTATGGCTACACCTTC.

The chain uses TRBV9 and TRBJ1-2; 7 nucleotides line up with TRBD1. Germline V CDR1 and CDR2: SGDLS, YYNGEE. J gave up 3 bases and V 3 bases, and 5 bases lay outside the gene matches. The CDR3 spans 14 residues. The CDR3 DNA reads as TGTGCCAGCAGCGAACAGGGGATCCACTATGGCTACACCTTC. This translates into CASSEQGIHYGYTF.

This sequence joins TRBV18 and TRBJ1-2, with 7 bases aligning to TRBD1. The CDR3 length is 16 residues. Germline CDR1 KGHSH, CDR2 LQKENI. V lost 3 bases and J lost 4; bases outside the gene matches: 11. The CDR3 region is CASSPRRVGTAYGYTF. The CDR3 DNA follows: TGTGCCAGCTCACCCCGACGAGTTGGGACAGCCTATGGCTACACCTTC.

In this sample, this clone turned up once. The chain couples TRBV6-5 to TRBJ1-4; possibly TRBD1 for D (6 bases). Trimming shortened V by 7 bases and J by 7 bases, and 13 bases separated the two germline ends. Looked up from germline, CDR1 is MNHEY and CDR2 is SVGAGI. The CDR3 runs to 13 residues. DNA for the CDR3: TGTGCCAGCACCCCGATCAGGGGTGAAAAACTGTTTTTT. Its translation is CASTPIRGEKLFF.

V gene TRBV5-1 combines with J gene TRBJ2-5, with 8 bases identical to TRBD1. CDR1 is SGHRS and CDR2 is YFSETQ in the germline V gene. There are 13 residues in the CDR3. The V gene end was trimmed by 2 bases and the J gene end by 5 bases; junction bases not matched to a gene: 2. The CDR3 loop is CASSLNRGETQYF. DNA for the CDR3: TGCGCCAGCAGCTTAAACAGGGGGGAGACCCAGTACTTC.

The chain uses TRBV6-6 and TRBJ1-4; 8 bases agree with TRBD1. Looked up from germline, CDR1 is MNHNY and CDR2 is SVGAGI (reference sequence). Unmatched junction bases numbered 3, after V lost 4 bases and J lost 5 bases. The CDR3 covers 14 residues. The CDR3 spells CASSSGTGNEKLFF. CDR3 bases: TGTGCCAGCAGTTCCGGGACAGGAAATGAAAAACTGTTTTTT.